A selection of T cell receptor beta chains follows, all from one sample in a study of blood T cell repertoires in COVID-19. Repertoires were generated with immunoSEQ multiplex PCR, while TCRdb's copy carries only in-frame clones and drops some. The sample records around 11,000 clones, approximately 82% being singletons. Source material: peripheral blood. These receptors originate from a human donor in a cohort sampled during active COVID-19. Each CDR3 is given with its conserved first and last residue. A D gene is named only where the DNA matches it firmly. Clone size, where shown, is once, few, many, or a class for clones that have expanded.

j_call,d_call,clone_size,v_call,cdr3_nt,cdr3_aa
TRBJ1-4,-,-,TRBV18,TGTGCCAGCTCGGGGGGTGTAAATGAAAAACTGTTTTTT,CASSGGVNEKLFF
TRBJ2-2,TRBD1,-,TRBV19,TGTGCCATCCAGGGGGCCGGGGAGCTGTTTTTT,CAIQGAGELFF
TRBJ2-1,TRBD2,-,TRBV12-3/TRBV12-4,TGTGCCAGCAGTCCACTAGCGGGTAGGCCGTTCTTC,CASSPLAGRPFF
TRBJ1-1,TRBD1,-,TRBV7-2,TGTGCCAGCAGCTTACAGGGGGCGACCACTGAAGCTTTCTTT,CASSLQGATTEAFF
TRBJ2-5,-,-,TRBV6-1,TGTGCCAGCAGTGAAGAGGGTTATTCGAGAGGGGAGACCCAGTACTTC,CASSEEGYSRGETQYF
TRBJ2-2,-,-,TRBV21-1,TGTGCCAGCAGCAAAGAGGTCTCAGGGGGGACCGGGGAGCTGTTTTTT,CASSKEVSGGTGELFF
TRBJ2-7,-,-,TRBV10-1,TGCGCCAGCAGTGAGGGTCCGAGCTCCTACGAGCAGTACTTC,CASSEGPSSYEQYF
TRBJ2-5,TRBD2,-,TRBV19,TGTGCCAGTAGTATAAGGGGTAGCGGGGATACCCAGTACTTC,CASSIRGSGDTQYF
TRBJ2-3,-,-,TRBV18,TGTGCCAGCTCACCAGGAACTAGCCAAGATACGCAGTATTTT,CASSPGTSQDTQYF
TRBJ2-2,-,-,TRBV28,TGTGCCAGCTTTCGATCTTCCATCTATAGCGGAGAAACGAACACCGGGGAGCTGTTTTTT,CASFRSSIYSGETNTGELFF
TRBJ2-3,-,-,TRBV9,TGTGCCAGCAGCCCGTGGACAGCGACAGATACGCAGTATTTT,CASSPWTATDTQYF
TRBJ1-1,-,-,TRBV6-6,TGTGCCAGCAGTTACTCTCGAGGGACTGAAGCTTTCTTT,CASSYSRGTEAFF
TRBJ2-7,-,-,TRBV16,TGTGCCAGCAGCCAATTGCGGGATTACGGGGACTACGAGCAGTACTTC,CASSQLRDYGDYEQYF
TRBJ2-7,-,-,TRBV27,TGTGCCAGCACCCCCGGGTGGGAGGCGGCCTACGAGCAGTACTTC,CASTPGWEAAYEQYF
TRBJ1-5,TRBD1,-,TRBV12-5,TGTGCTAGTGGTTTGGGACAGGGGGCTTATAGCAATCAGCCCCAGCATTTT,CASGLGQGAYSNQPQHF
TRBJ2-5,-,-,TRBV18,TGTGCCAGCTCACCACCGGGGAGACAAGAGACCCAGTACTTC,CASSPPGRQETQYF
TRBJ2-1,TRBD2,-,TRBV6-6,TGTGCCAGCAGCAAGACTAGCGGGGGGAATGAGCAGTTCTTC,CASSKTSGGNEQFF
TRBJ2-7,-,-,TRBV24-1,TGTGCCACCAGTGGAATTGAGTACGAGCAGTACTTC,CATSGIEYEQYF
TRBJ1-2,-,once,TRBV2,TGTGCCAGCAAGTGGCCCTTAGGCTACACCTTC,CASKWPLGYTF
TRBJ2-6,TRBD1,-,TRBV28,TGTGCCAGCAGCCGGCCGGGACAGGGGGCGAAAGGGGCCAACGTCCTGACTTTC,CASSRPGQGAKGANVLTF
TRBJ2-5,-,-,TRBV7-9,TGTGCCAGCAGAACAGCGGGTGAGACCCAGTACTTC,CASRTAGETQYF
TRBJ2-1,TRBD2,-,TRBV28,TGTGCCAGCAGTTTACCGGGAGGGCCTTTCGGTGAGCAGTTCTTC,CASSLPGGPFGEQFF
TRBJ2-1,TRBD1,-,TRBV5-1,TGCGCCAGCAGCCCAACCACAGGGGTCAGTGAGCAGTTCTTC,CASSPTTGVSEQFF
TRBJ1-2,-,once,TRBV19,TGTGCCAGTAGTCTAACGGGATCAGCGTACTATGGCTACACCTTC,CASSLTGSAYYGYTF
TRBJ2-3,-,-,TRBV24-1,TGTGCCACCAGTGACACCAGAAGAGGCGGCCTAAGCACAGATACGCAGTATTTT,CATSDTRRGGLSTDTQYF
TRBJ1-4,-,-,TRBV5-1,TGCGCCAGCAGCTTGGGAAGGCGAGGTAATGAGGAACTGTTTTTT,CASSLGRRGNEELFF
TRBJ1-2,TRBD1,-,TRBV15,TGTGCCACCAGCAGTGGACAGGGATTAGTCCATGGCTACACCTTC,CATSSGQGLVHGYTF
TRBJ1-5,-,-,TRBV4-2,TGTGCCAGCAGCCAAGATCGCGATCAGCCCCAGCATTTT,CASSQDRDQPQHF
TRBJ2-2,TRBD1,few,TRBV6-5,TGTGCCAGGGGGACAGGGAACACCGGGGAGCTGTTTTTT,CARGTGNTGELFF
TRBJ2-7,-,-,TRBV7-8,TGTGCCAGCAGCCTAGGGAGCTACGAGCAGTACTTC,CASSLGSYEQYF
TRBJ2-2,-,-,TRBV7-9,TGTGCCAGCAGCTTAGGAAACATCGCGAACACCGGGGAGCTGTTTTTT,CASSLGNIANTGELFF
TRBJ1-3,-,-,TRBV5-1,TGCGCCAGCAGCTTGGCCGTGGGGAGGGCTGGAAACACCATATATTTT,CASSLAVGRAGNTIYF
TRBJ2-7,TRBD1,-,TRBV9,TGTGCCAGCAGCCAAGCCGGGACAGGCCCCTACGAGCAGTACTTC,CASSQAGTGPYEQYF
TRBJ1-5,TRBD1,-,TRBV24-1,TGTGCCACCAGTGATGGTCGGACAGGGAATCAGCCCCAGCATTTT,CATSDGRTGNQPQHF
TRBJ1-1,TRBD1,few,TRBV29-1,TGCAGCGTAGTAGCGGGACAGGGGCCCAAAGAAGCTTTCTTT,CSVVAGQGPKEAFF
TRBJ2-1,TRBD2,-,TRBV18,TGTGCCAGCTCACCACCGAATTTGGGACTAGAATTCTACAATGAGCAGTTCTTC,CASSPPNLGLEFYNEQFF
TRBJ1-2,TRBD1,-,TRBV18,TGTGCCAGCTCATCACCGGGACAGGGGAACTATGGCTACACCTTC,CASSSPGQGNYGYTF
TRBJ1-1,TRBD1,-,TRBV19,TGTGCCAGTAGTGGGAGACAGGGAGGGAACACTGAAGCTTTCTTT,CASSGRQGGNTEAFF
TRBJ2-2,-,-,TRBV27,TGTGCCAGCAGTTTCAGGGACTTTGGGGAGCTGTTTTTT,CASSFRDFGELFF
TRBJ1-1,-,-,TRBV30,TGTGCCTGGCGGTCGTTTAGCACTGAAGCTTTCTTT,CAWRSFSTEAFF
TRBJ1-1,TRBD1,few,TRBV19,TGTGCCAGTAGAACCTGGGGACAGGGGATGGAAGCTTTCTTT,CASRTWGQGMEAFF
TRBJ1-4,-,once,TRBV25-1,TGTGCCAGCAGTAATCCCAGGGGAAGAGATGTTAAGAATGAAAAACTGTTTTTT,CASSNPRGRDVKNEKLFF
TRBJ2-7,TRBD2,-,TRBV7-9,TGTGCCAGCAGCGCCTCGGGACTAGCGGGATACGAGCAGTACTTC,CASSASGLAGYEQYF
TRBJ1-5,TRBD1,-,TRBV6-5,TGTGCCAGCAGTTACCGGACAGGTTTCAATCAGCCCCAGCATTTT,CASSYRTGFNQPQHF
TRBJ2-7,-,-,TRBV7-2,TGTGCCAGCAGCTCGGGGGGCGAGCGGGCCCGCTACGAGCAGTACTTC,CASSSGGERARYEQYF
TRBJ2-2,-,-,TRBV12-3/TRBV12-4,TGTGCCAGCAGTTTAGCGGGAGCCAGCGAGCTGTTTTTT,CASSLAGASELFF
TRBJ2-1,TRBD2,-,TRBV7-9,TGTGCCAGCAGCTTAGTTTCTAGCGGGAGGGAGGATGAGCAGTTCTTC,CASSLVSSGREDEQFF
TRBJ1-3,-,-,TRBV6-5,TGTGCCAGTTCCCGGGAGAGAAACACCATATATTTT,CASSRERNTIYF
TRBJ2-3,TRBD1,-,TRBV2,TGTGCCAGCAGTGAGGACAGGGGTAGGACAGATACGCAGTATTTT,CASSEDRGRTDTQYF
TRBJ2-2,TRBD1,-,TRBV3-1/TRBV3-2,TGTGCCAGCAGCCCGACAGGGGGCCCCGGGGAGCTGTTTTTT,CASSPTGGPGELFF
TRBJ2-1,-,-,TRBV27,TGTGCCAGCAGTTTAAGCAACCTACCTGGTGAGCAGTTCTTC,CASSLSNLPGEQFF
TRBJ2-7,-,few,TRBV10-1,TGCGCCAGCAGCCCCGACCCGGCGGGCGAGCAGTACTTC,CASSPDPAGEQYF
TRBJ2-5,-,-,TRBV28,TGTGCCAGCAGCCGAAGAGCCGGGGAGACCCAGTACTTC,CASSRRAGETQYF
TRBJ2-5,-,-,TRBV19,TGTGCCAGTAGTTACCCGGGAGTAGCGGAAGAGACCCAGTACTTC,CASSYPGVAEETQYF
TRBJ2-2,TRBD1,once,TRBV24-1,TGTGCCACCGCCGGGACAGGGATTAACACCGGGGAGCTGTTTTTT,CATAGTGINTGELFF